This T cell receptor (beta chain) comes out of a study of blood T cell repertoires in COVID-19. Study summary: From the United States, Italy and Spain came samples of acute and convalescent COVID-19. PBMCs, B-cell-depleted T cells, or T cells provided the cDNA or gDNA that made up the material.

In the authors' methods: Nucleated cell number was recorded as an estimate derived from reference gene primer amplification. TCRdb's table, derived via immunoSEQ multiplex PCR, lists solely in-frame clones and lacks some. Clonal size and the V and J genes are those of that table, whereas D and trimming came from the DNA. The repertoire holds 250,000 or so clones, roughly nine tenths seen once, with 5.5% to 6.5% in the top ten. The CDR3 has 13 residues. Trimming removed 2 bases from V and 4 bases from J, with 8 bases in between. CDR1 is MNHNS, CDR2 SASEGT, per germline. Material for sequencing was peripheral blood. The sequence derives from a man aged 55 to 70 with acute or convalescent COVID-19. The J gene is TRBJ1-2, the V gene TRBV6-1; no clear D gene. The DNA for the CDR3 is TGTGCCAGCAGTGAAAGCCTTCCCTATGGCTACACCTTC. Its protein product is CASSESLPYGYTF.